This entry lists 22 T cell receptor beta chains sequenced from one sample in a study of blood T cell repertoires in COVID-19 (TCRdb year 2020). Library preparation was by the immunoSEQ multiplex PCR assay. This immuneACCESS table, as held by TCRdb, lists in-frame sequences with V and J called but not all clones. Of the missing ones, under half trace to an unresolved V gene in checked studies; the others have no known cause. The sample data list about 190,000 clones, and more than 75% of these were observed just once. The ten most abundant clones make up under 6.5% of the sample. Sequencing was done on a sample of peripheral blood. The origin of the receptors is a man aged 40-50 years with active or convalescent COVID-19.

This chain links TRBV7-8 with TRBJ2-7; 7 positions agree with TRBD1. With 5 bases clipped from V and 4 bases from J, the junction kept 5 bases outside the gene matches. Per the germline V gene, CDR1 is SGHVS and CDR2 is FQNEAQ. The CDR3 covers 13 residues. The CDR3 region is CASSRRTGYEQYF. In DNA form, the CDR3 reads TGTGCCAGCAGCCGAAGGACAGGTTACGAGCAGTACTTC. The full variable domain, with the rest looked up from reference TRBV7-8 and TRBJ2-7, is GAGVSQSPRYKVAKRGQDVALRCDPISGHVSLFWYQQALGQGPEFLTYFQNEAQLDKSGLPSDRFFAERPEGSVSTLKIQRTQQEDSAVYLCASSRRTGYEQYFGPGTRLTVT.

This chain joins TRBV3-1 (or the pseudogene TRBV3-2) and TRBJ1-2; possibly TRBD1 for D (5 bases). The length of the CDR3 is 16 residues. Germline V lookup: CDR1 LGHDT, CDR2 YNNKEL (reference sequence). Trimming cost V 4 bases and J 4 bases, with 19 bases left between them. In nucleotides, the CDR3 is TGTGCCAGCAGCCTCACCCGTGGTCGGCAGGGCTATGGCTACACCTTC. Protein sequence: CASSLTRGRQGYGYTF.

This chain's CDR3 is CASIWTYNTEAFF. The CDR3 coding sequence is TGTGCCAGCATCTGGACATACAACACTGAAGCTTTCTTT. This chain uses TRBV6-5 with TRBJ1-1, with D maybe TRBD1 (5 bases). This CDR3 contains 13 residues. Per germline, CDR1 MNHEY and CDR2 SVGAGI. V gave up 7 bases and J gave up 2 bases, with 11 bases separating them.

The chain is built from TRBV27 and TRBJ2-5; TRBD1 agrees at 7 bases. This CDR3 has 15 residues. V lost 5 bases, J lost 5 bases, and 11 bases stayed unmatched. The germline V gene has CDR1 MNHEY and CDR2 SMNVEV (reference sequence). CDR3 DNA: TGTGCCAGCAGTCCTATCTTGACAGGGCTTGAGACCCAGTACTTC. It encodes CASSPILTGLETQYF.

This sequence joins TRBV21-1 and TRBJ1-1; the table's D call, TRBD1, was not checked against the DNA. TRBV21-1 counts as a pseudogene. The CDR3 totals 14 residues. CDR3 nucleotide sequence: TGTGCCAGCAGCAAGGACAGCCCTAATGTTGAAGCTTTCTTT. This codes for CASSKDSPNVEAFF.

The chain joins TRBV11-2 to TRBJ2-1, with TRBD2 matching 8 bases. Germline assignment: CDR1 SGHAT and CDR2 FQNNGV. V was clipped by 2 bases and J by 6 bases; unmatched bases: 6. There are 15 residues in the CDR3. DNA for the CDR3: TGTGCCAGCAGCTTAACGGGAGGGTGGCGCAATGAGCAGTTCTTC. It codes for CASSLTGGWRNEQFF. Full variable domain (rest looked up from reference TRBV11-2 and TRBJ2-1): EAGVAQSPRYKIIEKRQSVAFWCNPISGHATLYWYQQILGQGPKLLIQFQNNGVVDDSQLPKDRFSAERLKGVDSTLKIQPAKLEDSAVYLCASSLTGGWRNEQFFGPGTRLTVL.

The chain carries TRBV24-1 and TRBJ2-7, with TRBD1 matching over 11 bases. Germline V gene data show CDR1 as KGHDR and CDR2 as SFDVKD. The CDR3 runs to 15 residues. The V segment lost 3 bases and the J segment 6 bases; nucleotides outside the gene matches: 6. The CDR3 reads CATSDRTGGLSEQYF. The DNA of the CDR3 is TGTGCCACCAGTGATCGGACAGGGGGCTTATCCGAGCAGTACTTC.

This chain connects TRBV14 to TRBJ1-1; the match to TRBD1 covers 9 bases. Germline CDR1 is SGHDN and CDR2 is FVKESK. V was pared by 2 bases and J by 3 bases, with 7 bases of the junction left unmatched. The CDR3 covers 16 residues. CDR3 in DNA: TGTGCCAGCAGCCAAATAATGGGACAGGGAGACACTGAAGCTTTCTTT. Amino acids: CASSQIMGQGDTEAFF.

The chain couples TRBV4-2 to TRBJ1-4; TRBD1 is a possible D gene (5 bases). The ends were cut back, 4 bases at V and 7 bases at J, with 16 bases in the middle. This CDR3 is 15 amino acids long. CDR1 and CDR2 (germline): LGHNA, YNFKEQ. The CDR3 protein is CASSPHGGGTEKLFF. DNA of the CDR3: TGTGCCAGCAGCCCACACGGGGGGGGGACTGAAAAACTGTTTTTT.

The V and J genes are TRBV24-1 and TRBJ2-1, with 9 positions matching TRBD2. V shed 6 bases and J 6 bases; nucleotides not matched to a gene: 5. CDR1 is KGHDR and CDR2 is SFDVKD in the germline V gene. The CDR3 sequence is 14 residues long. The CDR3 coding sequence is TGTGCCACCAGTTGGGCGGGAGGGCTCAATGAGCAGTTCTTC. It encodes CATSWAGGLNEQFF.

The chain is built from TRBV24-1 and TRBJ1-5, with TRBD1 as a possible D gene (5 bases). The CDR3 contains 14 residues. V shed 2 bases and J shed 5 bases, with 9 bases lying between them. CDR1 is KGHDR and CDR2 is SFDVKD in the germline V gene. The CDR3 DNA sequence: TGTGCCACCAGTGATTCCTTGACAGATCAGCCCCAGCATTTT. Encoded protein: CATSDSLTDQPQHF.

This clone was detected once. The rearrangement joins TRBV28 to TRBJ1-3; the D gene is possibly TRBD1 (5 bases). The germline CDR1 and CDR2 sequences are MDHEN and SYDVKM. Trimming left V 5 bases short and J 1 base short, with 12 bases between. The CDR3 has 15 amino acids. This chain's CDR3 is CASSAIRVSGNTIYF. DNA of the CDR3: TGTGCCAGCAGTGCCATCAGGGTTTCTGGAAACACCATATATTTT.

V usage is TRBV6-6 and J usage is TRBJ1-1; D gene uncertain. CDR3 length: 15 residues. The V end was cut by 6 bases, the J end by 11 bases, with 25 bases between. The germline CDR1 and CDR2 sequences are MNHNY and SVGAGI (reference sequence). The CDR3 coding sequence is TGTGCCAGCAGCCTTACGTCGGCCGCCAACCCGGGGGCTTTCTTT. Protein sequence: CASSLTSAANPGAFF.

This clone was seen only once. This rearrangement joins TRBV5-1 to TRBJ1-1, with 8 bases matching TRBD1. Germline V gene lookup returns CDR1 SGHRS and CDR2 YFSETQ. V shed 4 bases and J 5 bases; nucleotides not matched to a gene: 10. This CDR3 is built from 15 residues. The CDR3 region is CASSPKGQGGTEAFF. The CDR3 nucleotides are TGCGCCAGCAGCCCAAAAGGACAGGGTGGGACTGAAGCTTTCTTT.

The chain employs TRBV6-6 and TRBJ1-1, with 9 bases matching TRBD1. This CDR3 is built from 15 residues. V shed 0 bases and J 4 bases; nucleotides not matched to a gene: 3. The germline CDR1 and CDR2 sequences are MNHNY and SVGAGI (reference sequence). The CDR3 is CASSYSGQGITEAFF. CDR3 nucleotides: TGTGCCAGCAGTTACTCGGGACAGGGAATCACTGAAGCTTTCTTT.

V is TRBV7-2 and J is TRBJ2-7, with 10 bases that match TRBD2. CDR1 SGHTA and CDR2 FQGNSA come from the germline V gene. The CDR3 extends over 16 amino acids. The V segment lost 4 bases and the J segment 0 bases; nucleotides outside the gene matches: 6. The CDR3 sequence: CASSSKRLAGSYEQYF. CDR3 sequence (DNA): TGTGCCAGCAGCTCGAAGAGACTAGCGGGCTCCTACGAGCAGTACTTC.

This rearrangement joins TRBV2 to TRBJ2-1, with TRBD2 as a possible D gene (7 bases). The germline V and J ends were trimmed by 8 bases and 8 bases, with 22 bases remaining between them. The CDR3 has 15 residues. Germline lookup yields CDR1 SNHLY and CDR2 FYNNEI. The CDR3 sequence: CASSLGGLDGDEQFF. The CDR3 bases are TGTGCCAGCTCCTTGGGGGGGCTAGATGGGGATGAGCAGTTCTTC.

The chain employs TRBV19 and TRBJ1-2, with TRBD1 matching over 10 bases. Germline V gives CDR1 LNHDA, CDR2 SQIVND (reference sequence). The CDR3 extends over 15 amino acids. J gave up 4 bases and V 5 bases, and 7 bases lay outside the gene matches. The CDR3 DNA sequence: TGTGCCAGTAGTCAGACAGGGGGCTTGGGCTATGGCTACACCTTC. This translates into CASSQTGGLGYGYTF. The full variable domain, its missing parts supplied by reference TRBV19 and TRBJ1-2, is DGGITQSPKYLFRKEGQNVTLSCEQNLNHDAMYWYRQDPGQGLRLIYYSQIVNDFQKGDIAEGYSVSREKKESFPLTVTSAQKNPTAFYLCASSQTGGLGYGYTFGSGTRLTVV.

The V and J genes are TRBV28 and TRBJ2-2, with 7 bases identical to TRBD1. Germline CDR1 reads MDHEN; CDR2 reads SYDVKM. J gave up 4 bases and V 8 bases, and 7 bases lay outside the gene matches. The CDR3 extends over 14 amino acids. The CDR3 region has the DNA TGTGCCAGCTCTAGACAGGGAAGCACCGGGGAGCTGTTTTTT. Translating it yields CASSRQGSTGELFF.

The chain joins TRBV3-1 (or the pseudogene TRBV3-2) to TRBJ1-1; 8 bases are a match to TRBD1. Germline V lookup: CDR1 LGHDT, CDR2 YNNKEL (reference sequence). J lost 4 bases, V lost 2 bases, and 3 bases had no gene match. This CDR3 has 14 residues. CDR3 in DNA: TGTGCCAGCAGCCAAAGTACAGGGGGCACTGAAGCTTTCTTT. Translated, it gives CASSQSTGGTEAFF.

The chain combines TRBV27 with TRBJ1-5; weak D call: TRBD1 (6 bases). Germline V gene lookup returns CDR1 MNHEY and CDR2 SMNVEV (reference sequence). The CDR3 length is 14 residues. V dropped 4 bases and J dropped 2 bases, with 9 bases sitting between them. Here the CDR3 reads CASSWAGGNQPQHF. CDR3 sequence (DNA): TGTGCCAGCAGTTGGGCAGGGGGCAATCAGCCCCAGCATTTT.

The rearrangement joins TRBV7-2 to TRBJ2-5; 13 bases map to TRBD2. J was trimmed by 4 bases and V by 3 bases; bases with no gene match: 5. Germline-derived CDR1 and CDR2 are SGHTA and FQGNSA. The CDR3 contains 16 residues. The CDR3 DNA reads TGTGCCAGCAGCTTCGGACTAGCGGGGGCGGGAGAGACCCAGTACTTC. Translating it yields CASSFGLAGAGETQYF.